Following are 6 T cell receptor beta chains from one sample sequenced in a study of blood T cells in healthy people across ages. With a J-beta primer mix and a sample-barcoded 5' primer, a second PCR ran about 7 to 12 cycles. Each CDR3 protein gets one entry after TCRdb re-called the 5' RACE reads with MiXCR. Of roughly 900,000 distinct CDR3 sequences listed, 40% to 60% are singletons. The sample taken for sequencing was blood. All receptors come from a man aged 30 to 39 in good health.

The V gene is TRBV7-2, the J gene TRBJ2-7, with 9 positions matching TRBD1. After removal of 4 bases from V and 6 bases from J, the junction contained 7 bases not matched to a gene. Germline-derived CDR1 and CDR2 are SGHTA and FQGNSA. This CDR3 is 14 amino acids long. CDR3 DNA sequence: TGTGCCAGCAGCTCAGGACAGGGGAGGACCGAGCAGTACTTC. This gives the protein CASSSGQGRTEQYF.

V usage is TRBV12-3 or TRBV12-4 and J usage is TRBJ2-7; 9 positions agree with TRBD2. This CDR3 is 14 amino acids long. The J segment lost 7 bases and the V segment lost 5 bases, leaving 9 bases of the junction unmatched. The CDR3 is CASSVNQGLAEQYF. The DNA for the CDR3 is TGTGCCAGCAGTGTAAATCAGGGACTAGCTGAGCAGTACTTC.

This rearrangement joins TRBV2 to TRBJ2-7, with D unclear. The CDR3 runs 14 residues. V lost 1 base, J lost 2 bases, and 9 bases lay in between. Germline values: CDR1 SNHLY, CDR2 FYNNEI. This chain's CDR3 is CASSEVSGPYEQYF. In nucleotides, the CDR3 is TGTGCCAGCAGTGAAGTGTCCGGGCCCTACGAGCAGTACTTC.

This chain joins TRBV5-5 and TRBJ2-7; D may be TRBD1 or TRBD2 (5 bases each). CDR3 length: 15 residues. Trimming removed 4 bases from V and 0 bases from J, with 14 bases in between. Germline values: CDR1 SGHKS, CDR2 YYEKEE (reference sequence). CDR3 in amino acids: CASSPGPPFSYEQYF. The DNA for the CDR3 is TGTGCCAGCAGCCCGGGACCCCCCTTCTCCTACGAGCAGTACTTC.

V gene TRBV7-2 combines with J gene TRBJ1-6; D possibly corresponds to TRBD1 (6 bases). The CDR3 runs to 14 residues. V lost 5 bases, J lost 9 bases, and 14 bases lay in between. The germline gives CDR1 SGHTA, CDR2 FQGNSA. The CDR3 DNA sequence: TGTGCCAGCAGCCCAACCGGGGGCGGTTCACCCCTCCACTTT. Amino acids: CASSPTGGGSPLHF. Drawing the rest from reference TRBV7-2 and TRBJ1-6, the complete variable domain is GAGVSQSPSNKVTEKGKDVELRCDPISGHTALYWYRQSLGQGLEFLIYFQGNSAPDKSGLPSDRFSAERTGGSVSTLTIQRTQQEDSAVYLCASSPTGGGSPLHFGNGTRLTVT.

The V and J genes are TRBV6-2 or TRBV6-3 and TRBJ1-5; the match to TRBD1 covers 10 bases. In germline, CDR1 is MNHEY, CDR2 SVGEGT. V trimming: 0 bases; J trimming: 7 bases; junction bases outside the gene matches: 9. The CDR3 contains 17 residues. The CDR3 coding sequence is TGTGCCAGCAGTTACTCGCGGGACAGGGGCTGGGCCCAGCCCCAGCATTTT. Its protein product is CASSYSRDRGWAQPQHF.